Detailed here is one T cell receptor (beta chain). Its antigen is currently unknown. This record belongs to a study of blood T cells in healthy people across ages. Study outcomes and limitations: Age showed a roughly linear inverse relationship with TCR beta diversity per million T cells.

V was shortened by 7 bases and J by 2 bases, with 12 bases between the two germline ends. The CDR3 spans 13 residues. Germline V gene data show CDR1 as MNHEY and CDR2 as SVGEGT. Primed by a sample-barcoded 5' primer and a J-beta primer mix, a second PCR proceeded for 7 to 11 cycles. TCRdb independently ran MiXCR on the 5' RACE reads; one entry per CDR3 protein. The sample consists of roughly 700,000 distinct CDR3 sequences, about half of them appearing once. The specimen sequenced was blood. The rearrangement uses TRBV6-2 or TRBV6-3 and TRBJ2-7; D is possibly TRBD1 (6 bases). The TCR sequence derives from a woman in her fifties or sixties in good health. CDR3 sequence reads: CASTRQAAYEQYF. In nucleotides, the CDR3 is TGTGCCAGCACTCGACAGGCGGCCTACGAGCAGTACTTC.